This TCR beta chain comes out of a study of beta chain features in type 1 diabetes. The study's findings and limits: Shortening that was moderate but significant affected the TCRB CDR3s of Type 1 diabetes patients in all four CD4+ subsets. The study found that naive, central memory and Treg TCRB repertoires appeared more similar in patients than in healthy donors.

The study reverse transcribed the entire isolated RNA, so it sequenced expressed TCRB transcripts. This table comes from immunoSEQ multiplex PCR, and its TCRdb copy is limited to in-frame clones, with some not included. The sample carries about 620,000 clones, roughly 15% recorded once. One heparinised blood draw, averaging about 120 mL, came from each donor. On this clone: Its antigen is undetermined.

V dropped 6 bases and J dropped 1 base, with 13 bases sitting between them. Germline V lookup: CDR1 SGHRS, CDR2 YFSETQ. The CDR3 covers 14 residues. This chain joins TRBV5-1 and TRBJ1-1; D ambiguous. Specimen: naive CD4+ T cells from blood. The receptor comes from a man aged 18 to 35 in good health. The DNA of the CDR3 is TGCGCCAGCATGATAGGGAAGACGAACACTGAAGCTTTCTTT. Translating gives CASMIGKTNTEAFF.